This is a list of T cell receptor beta chains from one sample in a study of cytomegalovirus exposure and HLA in healthy donors. Repertoires were generated with immunoSEQ multiplex PCR, while TCRdb's copy carries only in-frame clones and drops some. Its table lists tens of thousands of clones. Material: PBMCs. Receptors were obtained from a male donor in good health and CMV-seronegative. CDR3s include the opening cysteine and the closing phenylalanine or tryptophan. D genes are given only for firm matches.

>TRBV15|TRBD2|TRBJ2-5
TGTGCCACCAGCAGATACTCTAGCGGGAGTAAGGAGACCCAGTACTTC
CATSRYSSGSKETQYF
>TRBV9|TRBD2|TRBJ2-7
TGTGCCAGCAGCGTTAGCGGGAGAGGGGACGAGCAGTACTTC
CASSVSGRGDEQYF
>TRBV7-9|TRBD1|TRBJ1-5
TGTGCCAGCAGCTCCACAGGGGATCAGCCCCAGCATTTT
CASSSTGDQPQHF
>TRBV11-2|TRBD2|TRBJ2-7
TGTGCCAGCAGCTTCAGACAGCGGGAGGCCCACGAGCAGTACTTC
CASSFRQREAHEQYF
>TRBV18|NA|TRBJ2-5
TGTGCCAGCTCACTCCATTCACCAGCGACTTCTGTCGGGCAAGAGACCCAGTACTTC
CASSLHSPATSVGQETQYF
>TRBV5-5|NA|TRBJ1-4
TGTGCCAGCAGCCAACTCCCCCAGGGCCGAAAACTGTTTTTT
CASSQLPQGRKLFF
>TRBV27|TRBD1|TRBJ2-7
TGTGCCAGCAGGGCTAGGGGGCGCCGAGAAGGGCAGTACTTC
CASRARGRREGQYF
>TRBV5-4|TRBD2|TRBJ2-2
TGTGCCGGCCGGACTAGCGGCAACACCGGGGAGCTGTTTTTT
CAGRTSGNTGELFF
>TRBV7-9|TRBD2|TRBJ2-1
TGTGCGGAAGATCTGGCGGGAGGGTACAATGAGCAGTTCTTC
CAEDLAGGYNEQFF
>TRBV6-1|TRBD2|TRBJ2-5
TGTGCCAGCAGTGAAGGAAAGGTTCTAGCGGGACTCGGGACCCAGTACTTC
CASSEGKVLAGLGTQYF
>TRBV6-1|TRBD1|TRBJ2-7
TGTGCCAGCAGTAGGACAGGGAGCGCCTACGAGCAGTACTTC
CASSRTGSAYEQYF
>TRBV19|NA|TRBJ1-5
TGTGCCAGTAGTATGAGGAATCAGCCCCAGCATTTT
CASSMRNQPQHF
>TRBV4-1|NA|TRBJ2-3
TGCGCCAGCAACCGAGGAATAGCTGATAGCACAGATACGCAGTATTTT
CASNRGIADSTDTQYF
>TRBV11-2|NA|TRBJ2-7
TGTGCCAGCAGCTTTGGAGTCGAGCAGTACTTC
CASSFGVEQYF
>TRBV7-9|NA|TRBJ1-2
TGTGCCAGCAGCTTAAGGGAGAACTATGGCTACACCTTC
CASSLRENYGYTF